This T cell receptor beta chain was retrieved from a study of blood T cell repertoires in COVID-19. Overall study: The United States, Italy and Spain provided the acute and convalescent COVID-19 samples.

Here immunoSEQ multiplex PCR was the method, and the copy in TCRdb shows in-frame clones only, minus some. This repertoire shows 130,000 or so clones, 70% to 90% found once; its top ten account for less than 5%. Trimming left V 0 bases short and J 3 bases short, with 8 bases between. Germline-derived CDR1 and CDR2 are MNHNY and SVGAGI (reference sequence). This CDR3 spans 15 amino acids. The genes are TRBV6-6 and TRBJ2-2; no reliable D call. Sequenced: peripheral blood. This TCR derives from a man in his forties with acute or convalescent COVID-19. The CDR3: CASSYSSVYTGELFF. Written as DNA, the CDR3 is TGTGCCAGCAGTTACTCGTCAGTTTACACCGGGGAGCTGTTTTTT.